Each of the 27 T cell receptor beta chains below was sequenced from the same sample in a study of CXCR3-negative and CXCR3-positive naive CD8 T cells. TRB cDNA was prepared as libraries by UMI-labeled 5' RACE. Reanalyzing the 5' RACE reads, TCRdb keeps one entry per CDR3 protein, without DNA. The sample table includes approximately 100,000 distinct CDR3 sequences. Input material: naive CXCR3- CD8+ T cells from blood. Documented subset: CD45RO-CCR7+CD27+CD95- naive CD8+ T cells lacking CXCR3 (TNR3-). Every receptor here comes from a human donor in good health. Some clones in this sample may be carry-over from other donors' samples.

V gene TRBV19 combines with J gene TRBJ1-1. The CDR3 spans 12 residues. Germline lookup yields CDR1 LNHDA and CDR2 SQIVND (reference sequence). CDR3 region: CASSIVGDEAFF. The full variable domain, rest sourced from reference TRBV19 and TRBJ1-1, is DGGITQSPKYLFRKEGQNVTLSCEQNLNHDAMYWYRQDPGQGLRLIYYSQIVNDFQKGDIAEGYSVSREKKESFPLTVTSAQKNPTAFYLCASSIVGDEAFFGQGTRLTVV.

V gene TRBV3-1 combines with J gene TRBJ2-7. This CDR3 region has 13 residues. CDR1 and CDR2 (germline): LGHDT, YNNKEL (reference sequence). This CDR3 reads CASSQARRDEQYF.

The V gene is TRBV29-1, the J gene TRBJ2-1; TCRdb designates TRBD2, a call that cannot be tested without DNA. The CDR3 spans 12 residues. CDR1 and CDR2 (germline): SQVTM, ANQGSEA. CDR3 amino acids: CSVETSIDEQFF.

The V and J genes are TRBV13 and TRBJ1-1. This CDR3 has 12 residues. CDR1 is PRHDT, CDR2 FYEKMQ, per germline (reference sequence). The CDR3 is CASSYQNTEAFF.

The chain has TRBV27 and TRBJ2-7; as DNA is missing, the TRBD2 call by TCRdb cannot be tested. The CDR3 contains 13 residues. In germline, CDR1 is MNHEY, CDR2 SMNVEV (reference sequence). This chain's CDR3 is CASSFGSGYEQYF.

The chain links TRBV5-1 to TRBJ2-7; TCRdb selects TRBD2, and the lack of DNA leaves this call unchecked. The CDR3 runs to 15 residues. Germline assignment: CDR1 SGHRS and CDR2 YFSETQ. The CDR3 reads CASSLEGLPSYEQYF. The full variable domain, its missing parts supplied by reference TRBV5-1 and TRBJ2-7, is KAGVTQTPRYLIKTRGQQVTLSCSPISGHRSVSWYQQTPGQGLQFLFEYFSETQRNKGNFPGRFSGRQFSNSRSEMNVSTLELGDSALYLCASSLEGLPSYEQYFGPGTRLTVT.

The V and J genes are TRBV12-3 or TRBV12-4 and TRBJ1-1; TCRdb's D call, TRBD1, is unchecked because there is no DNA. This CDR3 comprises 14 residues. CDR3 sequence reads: CASSSTGGITEAFF.

The CDR3 sequence: CASSPDWRENIAKNIQYF. The chain employs TRBV7-9 and TRBJ2-4; the D call from TCRdb, TRBD2, cannot be confirmed without DNA. The CDR3 has 18 residues. Looked up from germline, CDR1 is SEHNR and CDR2 is FQNEAQ (reference sequence).

The CDR3 region is CASSFVGSTDTQYF. The chain uses TRBV5-6 and TRBJ2-3. Germline V gene sequence: CDR1 SGHDT, CDR2 YYEEEE. CDR3 length: 14 residues. Full variable domain (rest looked up from reference TRBV5-6 and TRBJ2-3): DAGVTQSPTHLIKTRGQQVTLRCSPKSGHDTVSWYQQALGQGPQFIFQYYEEEERQRGNFPDRFSGHQFPNYSSELNVNALLLGDSALYLCASSFVGSTDTQYFGPGTRLTVL.

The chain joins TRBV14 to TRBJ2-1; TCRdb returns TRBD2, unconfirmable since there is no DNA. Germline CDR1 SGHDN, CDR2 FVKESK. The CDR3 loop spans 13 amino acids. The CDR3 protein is CASRPGGLVEQFF.

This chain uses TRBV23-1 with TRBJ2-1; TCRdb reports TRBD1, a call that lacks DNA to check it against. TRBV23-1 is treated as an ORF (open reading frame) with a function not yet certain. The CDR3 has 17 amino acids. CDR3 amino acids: CASSQSADRGPHNEQFF.

The CDR3 here is CASSPNLVPSSYEQYF. The J gene is TRBJ2-7, the V gene TRBV6-2 or TRBV6-3; TCRdb outputs TRBD2, but without DNA this stays unchecked. Germline values: CDR1 MNHEY, CDR2 SVGEGT. The CDR3 extends over 16 amino acids.

This chain's CDR3 is CASSSVPGARGEQFF. This rearrangement joins TRBV28 to TRBJ2-1; TCRdb names TRBD1, which stays unverified in the absence of DNA. This CDR3 spans 15 amino acids. Germline CDR1 and CDR2: MDHEN and SYDVKM.

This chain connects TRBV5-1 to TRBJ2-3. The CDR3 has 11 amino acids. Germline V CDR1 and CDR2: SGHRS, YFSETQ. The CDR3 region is CASSLEDTQYF.

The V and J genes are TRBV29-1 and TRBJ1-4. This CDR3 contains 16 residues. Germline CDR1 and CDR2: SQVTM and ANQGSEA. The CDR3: CSVDESPFATNEKLFF.

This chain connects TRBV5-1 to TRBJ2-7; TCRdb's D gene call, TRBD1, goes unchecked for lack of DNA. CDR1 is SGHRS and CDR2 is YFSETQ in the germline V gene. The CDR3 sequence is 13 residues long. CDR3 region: CASSLDGGLEQYF.

The CDR3: CASSLYSDTQYF. The chain couples TRBV12-3 or TRBV12-4 to TRBJ2-3. The CDR3 length is 12 residues.

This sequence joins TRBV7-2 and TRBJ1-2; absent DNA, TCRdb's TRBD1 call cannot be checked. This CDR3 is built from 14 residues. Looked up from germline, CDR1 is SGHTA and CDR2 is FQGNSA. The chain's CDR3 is CASSYSTVPYGYTF.

The CDR3 region is CASSYVTLAGQGNQPQHF. The chain uses TRBV7-2 and TRBJ1-5; TCRdb's D gene call, TRBD1, goes unchecked for lack of DNA. Germline CDR1 reads SGHTA; CDR2 reads FQGNSA. The CDR3 has 18 amino acids.

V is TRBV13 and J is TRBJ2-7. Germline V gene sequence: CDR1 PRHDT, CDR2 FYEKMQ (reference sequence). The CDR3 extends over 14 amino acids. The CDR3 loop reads CASSLEAATGEQYF.

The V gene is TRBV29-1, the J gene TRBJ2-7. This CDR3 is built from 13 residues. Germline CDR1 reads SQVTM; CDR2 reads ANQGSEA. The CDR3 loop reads CSSSLAGSYEQYF.

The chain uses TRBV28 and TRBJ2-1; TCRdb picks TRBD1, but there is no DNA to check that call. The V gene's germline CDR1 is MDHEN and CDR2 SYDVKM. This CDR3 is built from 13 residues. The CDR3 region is CASSFRQATSEFF.

The CDR3 loop reads CASSHDPLGAGELFF. This sequence joins TRBV4-1 and TRBJ2-2; with no DNA, the TCRdb D assignment of TRBD1 cannot be verified. CDR1 is MGHRA and CDR2 is YSYEKL in the germline V gene. The length of the CDR3 is 15 residues.

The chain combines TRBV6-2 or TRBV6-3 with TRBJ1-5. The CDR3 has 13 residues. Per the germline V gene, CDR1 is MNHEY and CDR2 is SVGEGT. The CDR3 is CASSYWENQPQHF.

The CDR3: CASSIETRLVGLYEQYF. The genes are TRBV28 and TRBJ2-7; the D call from TCRdb, TRBD2, cannot be confirmed without DNA. The CDR3 extends over 17 amino acids. Germline V lookup: CDR1 MDHEN, CDR2 SYDVKM.

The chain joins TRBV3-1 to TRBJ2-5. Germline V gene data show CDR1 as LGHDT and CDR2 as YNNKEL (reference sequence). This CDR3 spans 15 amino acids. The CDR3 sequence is CASSQGVVSKETQYF.

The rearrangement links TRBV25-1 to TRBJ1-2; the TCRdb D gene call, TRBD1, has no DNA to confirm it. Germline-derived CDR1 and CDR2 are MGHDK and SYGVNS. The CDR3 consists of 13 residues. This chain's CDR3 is CASSEPGVYGYTF.